This TCR beta chain was captured by sequencing in a study of blood T cells in healthy people across ages. The CDR3 length is 16 residues. Germline V gives CDR1 SGHRS, CDR2 YFSETQ. This clonotype was counted between two and nine times. Antigen unknown. Compared with germline, one end of the junction differs, possibly owing to a read error. Whole-study findings and limits: Estimated diversity across one million T cells was deemed an underestimate. The long-lived group displayed more naive CD4+ cells, plus higher diversity, than the aged donors did. A strong correlation between TCR beta diversity and naive T cell percentage was seen.

The authors ran a second PCR of about 6 to 12 cycles using a sample-barcoded 5' primer and a J-beta primer mix. Every cDNA molecule carried a tag from a template-switch adaptor bearing 12 random nucleotides. TCRdb re-called the 5' RACE reads through MiXCR, storing one row per CDR3 protein. This sample has roughly 1.7 million distinct CDR3 sequences, with 30% to 35% found just once. The V and J genes are TRBV5-1 and TRBJ2-5, with 11 nucleotides matching TRBD1. The sample comprised blood. This TCR came from a woman between 25 and 40 years old in good health. CDR3 loop: CASSLGGQGAGETQYF. DNA for the CDR3: TGTGCCAGCAGCTTAGGCGGACAGGGGGCTGGAGAGACCCAGTACTTC. Variable domain in full (rest from reference TRBV5-1 and TRBJ2-5): KAGVTQTPRYLIKTRGQQVTLSCSPISGHRSVSWYQQTPGQGLQFLFEYFSETQRNKGNFPGRFSGRQFSNSRSEMNVSTLELGDSALYLCASSLGGQGAGETQYFGPGTRLLVL.